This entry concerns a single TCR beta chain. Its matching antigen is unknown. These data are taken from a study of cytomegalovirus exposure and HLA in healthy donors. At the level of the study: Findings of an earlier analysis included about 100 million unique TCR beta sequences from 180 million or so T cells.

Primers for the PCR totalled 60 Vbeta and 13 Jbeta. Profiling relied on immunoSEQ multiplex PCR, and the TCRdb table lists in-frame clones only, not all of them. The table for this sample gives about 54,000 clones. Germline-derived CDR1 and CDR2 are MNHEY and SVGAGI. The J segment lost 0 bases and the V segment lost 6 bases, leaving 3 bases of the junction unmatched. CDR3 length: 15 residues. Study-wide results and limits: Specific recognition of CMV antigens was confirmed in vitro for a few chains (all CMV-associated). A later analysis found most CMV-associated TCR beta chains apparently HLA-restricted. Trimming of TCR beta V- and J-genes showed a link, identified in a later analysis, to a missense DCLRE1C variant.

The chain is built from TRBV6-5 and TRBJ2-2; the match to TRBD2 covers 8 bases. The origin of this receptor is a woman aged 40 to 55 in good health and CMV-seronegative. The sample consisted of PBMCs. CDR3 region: CASSRGGTNTGELFF. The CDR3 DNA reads TGTGCCAGCAGCCGCGGGGGGACGAACACCGGGGAGCTGTTTTTT.